The 21 T cell receptor delta chains below all came from one sample that was sequenced in a study of γδ T cells in repeated Plasmodium falciparum infection. Flow sorting of PBMC yielded separate Vgamma9/Vdelta2+ and Vdelta2-negative gammadelta T cell populations for bulk repertoire analysis. TCRdb re-analyzed the multiplex PCR reads via CATT. The table has 93,000 or so delta-chain clones, roughly 0.9% seen once. Source material: gamma-delta T cells from blood. The source is a pool of human donors (malaria-infected and uninfected, not separated).

This clone was detected only a few times. TCRdb's entry gives the protein of a much larger clone, which mismatches this DNA's translation at residue 6, likely from a read error; the protein reported here is translated from the DNA. The chain has TRDV1 and TRDJ1, with TRDD3 matching over 12 bases. Germline matching of the DNA provided the J gene here, since TCRdb leaves it blank. The CDR3 covers 22 residues. The V gene end was trimmed by 4 bases and the J gene end by 1 base; junction bases not matched to a gene: 22. CDR1 and CDR2 from the germline V gene are TSWWSYY and QGS. CDR3 region: CALGALPRSAGLGDTCTDKLIF. The CDR3 DNA is TGTGCTCTTGGGGCCCTTCCCCGATCGGCGGGACTGGGGGATACCTGCACCGATAAACTCATCTTT.

This clone has a count of ten or more. CDR3 nucleotides: TGTGCCTGTGACAACCTGAACTGGGGGACCACCACCGATAAACTCATCTTT. It is translated as CACDNLNWGTTTDKLIF. This chain uses TRDV2 with TRDJ1, with 9 bases lining up with TRDD3. CDR1 is GEAIGNYY, CDR2 EKD, per germline. After removal of 2 bases from V and 1 base from J, the junction contained 10 bases not matched to a gene. The length of the CDR3 is 17 residues.

This clone was seen a few times. The amino acid sequence in TCRdb belongs to a much larger clone and departs from this DNA's translation at residue 3, likely a sequencing read error; the sequence shown is translated from the DNA. V is TRDV1 and J is TRDJ1, with 8 bases lining up with TRDD3. This CDR3 comprises 12 residues. Per germline, CDR1 TSWWSYY and CDR2 QGS. The V and J ends lost 10 bases and 11 bases, in that order; junction bases with no gene match: 12. CDR3 sequence: CAPFELTGGLIF. In DNA form, the CDR3 reads TGTGCTCCCTTTGAGCTTACTGGGGGTCTCATCTTT.

This clone was observed many times. This DNA translates differently at residue 13 from the TCRdb protein, which is that of a much larger clone; a read error is likely, and the protein shown is the DNA's own translation. The V gene is TRDV1, the J gene TRDJ1; TRDD3 matches 11 bases. No J gene is reported in TCRdb; it was inferred here by comparing the DNA with germline. Germline V gene sequence: CDR1 TSWWSYY, CDR2 QGS. J was trimmed by 7 bases and V by 0 bases; bases with no gene match: 34. The CDR3 sequence is 25 residues long. CDR3 coding DNA: TGTGCTCTTGGGGAACTATGTTCCTACTCTCGTCCGCCGGATGCTGGGGGATACCGGTCGGTTAAACTCATCTTT. It encodes CALGELCSYSRPPDAGGYRSVKLIF.

This clone appeared many times. The chain employs TRDV2 and TRDJ1; D remains unclear. CDR1 is GEAIGNYY and CDR2 is EKD in the germline V gene. CDR3 size: 14 residues. The V end lost 3 bases, the J end lost 0 bases, and 10 bases lay between the germline ends. In DNA, the CDR3 is TGTGCCTGTGACGCAGTCCCGTACACCGATAAACTCATCTTT. Translated: CACDAVPYTDKLIF.

This clone was found a few times. TCRdb has a much larger clone's protein, which differs at residue 7 from the translation of this DNA, likely because of a read error; what is shown is the protein translated from the DNA. The rearrangement joins TRDV1 to TRDJ1; TRDD2 or TRDD3 may be the D gene (6 bases each). No J gene was available from TCRdb, and it was assigned here by a germline match of the DNA. The CDR3 consists of 22 residues. V was cut by 0 bases and J by 0 bases, with 29 bases left in between. From germline, CDR1 is TSWWSYY and CDR2 QGS. The CDR3: CALGELALSYALGGANTDKLIF. The CDR3 nucleotides read TGTGCTCTTGGGGAACTAGCCTTATCCTACGCCTTGGGGGGCGCAAACACCGATAAACTCATCTTT.

This clone was detected many times. The V and J genes are TRDV1 and TRDJ1, with 10 bases identical to TRDD3. No J gene was available from TCRdb, and it was assigned here by a germline match of the DNA. The CDR3 spans 23 residues. After removal of 5 bases from V and 4 bases from J, the junction contained 31 bases not matched to a gene. CDR1 TSWWSYY and CDR2 QGS come from the germline V gene. DNA for the CDR3: TGTGCTCTTGGGATTCAGCTCCTACTTAGGAATGGGTGGGGGATACTTCGGCGCGATAAACTCATCTTT. Protein product: CALGIQLLLRNGWGILRRDKLIF.

As concerns this clone: The protein that TCRdb holds for this DNA derives from a much larger clone and differs from the translated DNA at residue 7, which likely indicates a read error; the protein shown here is translated from the DNA. The genes are TRDV2 and TRDJ1; the D is unclear. In the absence of a J gene in TCRdb, the DNA was matched to germline to assign it here. Germline lookup yields CDR1 GEAIGNYY and CDR2 EKD. The V gene lost 3 bases and the J gene lost 1 base, with 11 bases spanning the gap. This CDR3 is built from 14 residues. As DNA, the CDR3 is TGTGCCTGTGACCCCTGGTGGGCCACCGATAAACTCATCTTT. The encoded protein is CACDPWWATDKLIF.

Note on this clone: With a far larger clone one base away, a read error is the likely cause. The sample holds other DNA sequences that translate to the same CDR3. The V call is TRDV1, the J call TRDJ1, with 9 positions matching TRDD3. The CDR3 consists of 19 residues. Germline assignment: CDR1 TSWWSYY and CDR2 QGS. V dropped 0 bases and J dropped 0; count of bases not matched to a gene: 11. The CDR3 sequence is CALGELRTRLGDYTDKLIF. For the CDR3, the DNA is TGTGCTCTTGGGGAACTGCGCACCCGGCTGGGGGATTACACCGATAAACTCATCTTT.

Notes on this clone: TCRdb assigns this DNA the protein of a much larger clone, which departs from its translation at residue 7; this likely reflects a read error, and the protein shown comes from translating the DNA. This chain connects TRDV2 to TRDJ1, with D possibly being TRDD3 (6 bases). TCRdb lists no J gene, so it was determined here by aligning the DNA to germline. The germline gives CDR1 GEAIGNYY, CDR2 EKD. This CDR3 spans 16 amino acids. Trimming shortened V by 3 bases and J by 0 bases, and 16 bases separated the two germline ends. CDR3 residues: CACDPLQGENTDKLIF. CDR3 nucleotide sequence: TGTGCCTGTGACCCACTACAGGGGGAAAACACCGATAAACTCATCTTT.

Only a few counts were recorded for this clone. The protein recorded in TCRdb matches a much larger clone and deviates from this DNA's translation at residue 9, suggesting a read error; the protein here is obtained by translating the DNA. The DNA of the CDR3 is TGTGCCTGTGACACCGTTACAGTGGACACCGATAAACTCATCTTT. Amino acids: CACDTVTVDTDKLIF. V usage is TRDV2 and J usage is TRDJ1; D uncertain. The ends were cut back, 0 bases at V and 0 bases at J, with 10 bases in the middle. The CDR3 has 15 amino acids. Germline V gene lookup returns CDR1 GEAIGNYY and CDR2 EKD.

This clone has a handful of counts. Given a far larger clone just one base away, this is likely a sequencing read error. Other DNA sequences from this sample encode an identical CDR3 as well. The rearrangement links TRDV1 to TRDJ1, with 12 bases that match TRDD3. In the absence of a J gene in TCRdb, the DNA was matched to germline to assign it here. After removal of 4 bases from V and 2 bases from J, the junction contained 23 bases not matched to a gene. Germline V gives CDR1 TSWWSYY, CDR2 QGS. This CDR3 is built from 22 residues. CDR3 protein: CALGAQPSYGLGDTWITDKLIF. CDR3 coding DNA: TGTGCTCTTGGGGCCCAACCCTCCTACGGTCTGGGGGATACGTGGATTACCGATAAACTCATCTTT.

Points on this clone: The translation of this DNA and the TCRdb protein of a much larger clone differ at residue 5, probably owing to a read error; the protein shown here is translated from the DNA. This chain joins TRDV1 and TRDJ1; D tentatively fits TRDD2 or TRDD3 (6 bases each). As TCRdb names no J gene, one was assigned here on the basis of a DNA match to germline. This CDR3 has 24 amino acids. Trimming cost V 4 bases and J 0 bases, with 39 bases left between them. The germline gives CDR1 TSWWSYY, CDR2 QGS. CDR3 nucleotides: TGTGCTCTTGGGGGAACGGGCCTTCCCAAACGTGGAGGGGATCCACCCATAAACACCGATAAACTCATCTTT. It codes for CALGGTGLPKRGGDPPINTDKLIF.

This clone was observed a handful of times. A single base is all that separates this from a far larger clone, so a read error is likely. Other DNA sequences in the sample encode the same CDR3. This chain uses TRDV2 with TRDJ1, with 10 bases lining up with TRDD3. The J gene was not available in TCRdb and was assigned here by matching the DNA to germline segments. This CDR3 has 18 amino acids. V gave up 1 base and J gave up 2 bases; unmatched junction bases: 12. Per the germline V gene, CDR1 is GEAIGNYY and CDR2 is EKD. The CDR3 region has the DNA TGTGCCTGTGACACTCTGCAGCCACTGGGGGATGGGACCGATAAACTCATCTTT. The encoded protein is CACDTLQPLGDGTDKLIF.

This clone was recorded a few times. A far bigger clonotype differs at one base, so this is likely a read error. Additional DNA sequences in this sample encode the identical CDR3. The chain recombines TRDV1 with TRDJ1; weak D call: TRDD3 (5 bases). This CDR3 is built from 15 residues. Germline loops: CDR1 TSWWSYY, CDR2 QGS. CDR3 region: CALWGRVSYTDKLIF. The CDR3 nucleotides read TGTGCCCTGTGGGGAAGAGTGTCGTACACCGATAAACTCATCTTT.

Note on this clone: The protein in TCRdb stems from a much larger clone and differs at residue 12 from this DNA's translation, likely a read error; here the protein is translated from the DNA. The rearrangement links TRDV2 to TRDJ1, with 12 bases matching TRDD3. The J gene, missing from TCRdb, was assigned here through DNA to germline matching. Germline CDR1 reads GEAIGNYY; CDR2 reads EKD. Germline trimming cut 6 bases from V and 3 bases from J; bases unmatched to any gene: 13. The CDR3 covers 17 residues. For the CDR3, the DNA is TGTGCCTGTCAACCCTGGGGGATACGCCCGGATCCCGATAAACTCATCTTT. This codes for CACQPWGIRPDPDKLIF.

Comments on this clone: TCRdb's entry gives the protein of a much larger clone, which mismatches this DNA's translation at residue 8, likely from a read error; the protein reported here is translated from the DNA. V usage is TRDV2 and J usage is TRDJ1, with TRDD3 matching over 10 bases. Germline loops: CDR1 GEAIGNYY, CDR2 EKD. The J segment lost 5 bases and the V segment lost 0 bases, leaving 14 bases of the junction unmatched. CDR3 size: 18 residues. The CDR3 here is CACDTVGTGDTSSDKLIF. The CDR3 nucleotides are TGTGCCTGTGACACCGTGGGTACGGGGGATACGTCAAGTGATAAACTCATCTTT.

This clone was found many times. This chain connects TRDV1 to TRDJ2, with a tentative D call TRDD3 (7 bases). The CDR3 extends over 22 amino acids. V lost 0 bases, J lost 3 bases, and 29 bases lay in between. Per germline, CDR1 TSWWSYY and CDR2 QGS. CDR3 DNA sequence: TGTGCTCTTGGGGAACTACTCCTACCCTACCGACCACTGGGGCCCGTGACAGCACAACTCTTCTTT. Amino acid sequence: CALGELLLPYRPLGPVTAQLFF.

This clone was recorded many times. V gene TRDV1 combines with J gene TRDJ1; TRDD3 agrees at 11 bases. The CDR3 loop spans 21 amino acids. V lost 9 bases, J lost 2 bases, and 26 bases stayed unmatched. Germline V CDR1 and CDR2: TSWWSYY, QGS. The DNA for the CDR3 is TGTGCTCTGACCCCAAACCCTTACTGTGATTTACTGGGGGATAAGACCGATAAACTCATCTTT. Its protein is CALTPNPYCDLLGDKTDKLIF.

At least ten counts were recorded for this clone. The chain combines TRDV2 with TRDJ1; 13 bases match TRDD3. Losses at the gene ends were 0 bases for V and 0 bases for J; bases not matched to a gene: 6. The germline gives CDR1 GEAIGNYY, CDR2 EKD. The CDR3 runs 18 residues. CDR3 in DNA: TGTGCCTGTGACACCCTCCAACTGGGGGATACGGACACCGATAAACTCATCTTT. It yields the protein CACDTLQLGDTDTDKLIF.

This clone was detected a few times. A far bigger clonotype differs at one base, so this is likely a read error. This same CDR3 is encoded by further DNA sequences in the sample. For the V gene the call is TRDV1; the J gene has no call. The CDR3 extends over 15 amino acids. CDR1 is TSWWSYY, CDR2 QGS, per germline. CDR3 coding DNA: TGTGCTCTTGAGGCCCCCTTCTCCTCCACCGATAAGCTCATCTTT. It is translated as CALEAPFSSTDKLIF.